A selection of T cell receptor beta chains follows, all from one sample in a study of T cell changes during pregnancy in multiple sclerosis. Repertoires were generated with immunoSEQ multiplex PCR, while TCRdb's copy carries only in-frame clones and drops some. The sample lists about 40,000 clones, roughly 88% occurring once. The sample here was peripheral blood, taken in the first trimester of pregnancy. These receptors were collected from a female donor in good health, enrolled as a control in a pregnancy study. The CDR3 runs from the conserved cysteine through the conserved F or W. The D gene is left open where the match is weak. Not all rows give a size; the values are once, few, many and, for expanded clones, a class.

d_gene: TRBD1; v_gene: TRBV30; abundance: .; j_gene: TRBJ1-4; len: 15; CDR3nt: TGTGCCTGGAGTACACCGGGACAGCTTAATGAAAAACTGTTTTTT; CDR3aa: CAWSTPGQLNEKLFF
d_gene: TRBD2; v_gene: TRBV7-3; abundance: .; j_gene: TRBJ2-3; len: 16; CDR3nt: TGTGCCAGCAGCCCCGGACTAGCGGGACTCACAGATACGCAGTATTTT; CDR3aa: CASSPGLAGLTDTQYF
d_gene: TRBD2; v_gene: TRBV14; abundance: .; j_gene: TRBJ2-2; len: 18; CDR3nt: TGTGCCAGCAGCCAAGAAAGTGTACTAGCGGGGAACACCGGGGAGCTGTTTTTT; CDR3aa: CASSQESVLAGNTGELFF
d_gene: TRBD2; v_gene: TRBV7-2; abundance: .; j_gene: TRBJ2-2; len: 13; CDR3nt: TGTGCCAGCACCCCTAGCGGGAGGGGGGAGCTGTTTTTT; CDR3aa: CASTPSGRGELFF
d_gene: .; v_gene: TRBV4-1; abundance: .; j_gene: TRBJ1-6; len: 14; CDR3nt: TGCGCCAGCAGCCAAGAGAACGCAGGCTCACCCCTCCACTTT; CDR3aa: CASSQENAGSPLHF
d_gene: .; v_gene: TRBV18; abundance: .; j_gene: TRBJ2-6; len: 17; CDR3nt: TGTGCCAGCTCCAATAGAGGGAAGTCCTCTGGGGCCAACGTCCTGACTTTC; CDR3aa: CASSNRGKSSGANVLTF
d_gene: TRBD1; v_gene: TRBV30; abundance: .; j_gene: TRBJ2-7; len: 15; CDR3nt: TGTGCCTGGAGTATTCAGGACAGGCCGGTTTACGAGCAGTACTTC; CDR3aa: CAWSIQDRPVYEQYF
d_gene: .; v_gene: TRBV29-1; abundance: once; j_gene: TRBJ2-7; len: 15; CDR3nt: TGCAGCGTTGGTACCATAATATTAGGACAACTCGAGCAGTACTTC; CDR3aa: CSVGTIILGQLEQYF
d_gene: TRBD2; v_gene: TRBV7-9; abundance: .; j_gene: TRBJ2-4; len: 19; CDR3nt: TGTGCCAGCAGCCCGCCGGGCGGGGGGGCGGATCTAGCCAAAAACATTCAGTACTTC; CDR3aa: CASSPPGGGADLAKNIQYF
d_gene: TRBD2; v_gene: TRBV6-5; abundance: .; j_gene: TRBJ2-1; len: 15; CDR3nt: TGTGCCAGCAGTTACACGGCGGGAGTAGGCAATGAGCAGTTCTTC; CDR3aa: CASSYTAGVGNEQFF
d_gene: TRBD1; v_gene: TRBV19; abundance: .; j_gene: TRBJ1-2; len: 18; CDR3nt: TGTGCCAGTAGTATCTTCGGCCCACAGGGGGCGAGCAACTATGGCTACACCTTC; CDR3aa: CASSIFGPQGASNYGYTF
d_gene: TRBD2; v_gene: TRBV6-6; abundance: once; j_gene: TRBJ2-1; len: 15; CDR3nt: TGTGCCAGCAGTTACTCGACTAGCGGGAGGGGAGAGCAGTTCTTC; CDR3aa: CASSYSTSGRGEQFF
d_gene: .; v_gene: TRBV5-4; abundance: .; j_gene: TRBJ1-3; len: 17; CDR3nt: TGTGCCAGCAGCTTGGCAAGTTTTGGAGTGTCGGGAAACACCATATATTTT; CDR3aa: CASSLASFGVSGNTIYF
d_gene: TRBD2; v_gene: TRBV29-1; abundance: once; j_gene: TRBJ2-2; len: 13; CDR3nt: TGCAGCGTCAGACTAGCGGGCACCGGGGAGCTGTTTTTT; CDR3aa: CSVRLAGTGELFF
d_gene: TRBD2; v_gene: TRBV6-6; abundance: .; j_gene: TRBJ2-1; len: 16; CDR3nt: TGTGCCAGCAGTTACTTGGGTCAGGGACTCGGGGGGGGGCAGTTCTTC; CDR3aa: CASSYLGQGLGGGQFF
d_gene: TRBD1; v_gene: TRBV4-2; abundance: .; j_gene: TRBJ2-3; len: 17; CDR3nt: TGTGCCAGCAGCCAAGATGTGTTTACAGGGGGCACAGATACGCAGTATTTT; CDR3aa: CASSQDVFTGGTDTQYF
d_gene: .; v_gene: TRBV4-2; abundance: .; j_gene: TRBJ2-7; len: 16; CDR3nt: TGTGCCAGCAGCCAAGATGGAGCGTCCCCCTCCTACGAGCAGTACTTC; CDR3aa: CASSQDGASPSYEQYF
d_gene: .; v_gene: TRBV12-5; abundance: .; j_gene: TRBJ1-5; len: 15; CDR3nt: TGTGCTAGTGGTCTAACCCAGGTTAGCAATCAGCCCCAGCATTTT; CDR3aa: CASGLTQVSNQPQHF
d_gene: TRBD1; v_gene: TRBV6-5; abundance: .; j_gene: TRBJ2-4; len: 15; CDR3nt: TGTGCCAGCAGTCGCACAGGGGGCGGCGAAAACATTCAGTACTTC; CDR3aa: CASSRTGGGENIQYF
d_gene: .; v_gene: TRBV5-4; abundance: .; j_gene: TRBJ1-1; len: 12; CDR3nt: TGTGCCAGCAGCTTTGGATCGGGTGAAGCTTTCTTT; CDR3aa: CASSFGSGEAFF
d_gene: TRBD1; v_gene: TRBV12-5; abundance: .; j_gene: TRBJ2-1; len: 18; CDR3nt: TGTGCTAGTGGTTTAATAAGGGCCGGGACAGCCTCCTACAATGAGCAGTTCTTC; CDR3aa: CASGLIRAGTASYNEQFF
d_gene: .; v_gene: TRBV6-1; abundance: .; j_gene: TRBJ1-5; len: 15; CDR3nt: TGTGCCAGCAGAATGCGATCGTCTGACAATCAGCCCCAGCATTTT; CDR3aa: CASRMRSSDNQPQHF
d_gene: TRBD1; v_gene: TRBV5-6; abundance: .; j_gene: TRBJ2-7; len: 15; CDR3nt: TGTGCCAGCAGCTTACTAACAGGGGGCGCCTACGAGCAGTACTTC; CDR3aa: CASSLLTGGAYEQYF